This is a list of T cell receptor beta chains from one sample in a study of shared clonotypes between healthy human individuals. This table comes from immunoSEQ multiplex PCR, and its TCRdb copy is limited to in-frame clones, with some not included. The table lists around 300,000 clones, more than 75% of them singletons. Sequencing input: memory CD8+ T cells sorted from blood. These receptors all stem from a man between 18 and 29 years old in good health. The CDR3 runs from the conserved cysteine through the conserved F or W. D genes are given only for firm matches. Clone size is stated in some rows and not others, as once, few, many or a class when expanded.

CASSQREGPDSSGELFF	TGCGCCAGCAGCCAGAGAGAGGGGCCAGACAGTTCCGGGGAGCTGTTTTTT	-	TRBV4-1	17	-	TRBJ2-2
CASRHGTTNQPQHF	TGTGCCAGCAGGCACGGGACAACTAATCAGCCCCAGCATTTT	-	TRBV6-1	14	-	TRBJ1-5
CASSLVSGRKDTQYF	TGCGCCAGCAGCTTGGTTAGCGGGAGAAAAGATACGCAGTATTTT	TRBD2	TRBV5-1	15	-	TRBJ2-3
CASSLRTDDTGELFF	TGTGCCAGCAGTTTAAGGACGGACGACACCGGGGAGCTGTTTTTT	-	TRBV28	15	-	TRBJ2-2
CASSARGDEQYF	TGTGCCAGCAGCGCTAGGGGGGACGAGCAGTACTTC	-	TRBV7-9	12	-	TRBJ2-7
CSAQQGNTEAFF	TGCAGCGCCCAACAGGGTAACACTGAAGCTTTCTTT	-	TRBV29-1	12	-	TRBJ1-1
CSASEGGLKFF	TGCAGTGCCAGCGAGGGCGGCCTCAAGTTCTTC	-	TRBV20-1	11	-	TRBJ2-1
CASSYSGTGLSYEQYF	TGTGCCAGCAGTTACTCGGGGACAGGGCTTTCCTACGAGCAGTACTTC	TRBD1	TRBV6-5	16	-	TRBJ2-7
CASSFPRGEAFF	TGTGCCAGCAGTTTCCCTCGGGGTGAAGCTTTCTTT	-	TRBV28	12	once	TRBJ1-1
CASSESPELGWAGELFF	TGTGCCAGCAGTGAATCCCCCGAGTTAGGTTGGGCCGGGGAGCTGTTTTTT	-	TRBV25-1	17	-	TRBJ2-2
CASNFRDLTYEQYF	TGTGCCAGCAATTTCCGGGACTTGACTTACGAGCAGTACTTC	-	TRBV5-6	14	-	TRBJ2-7
CASSVVWVNSPLHF	TGTGCCAGCAGCGTAGTTTGGGTTAATTCACCCCTCCACTTT	-	TRBV9	14	-	TRBJ1-6
CASSDGDWNQPQHF	TGTGCCAGCAGTGATGGGGATTGGAATCAGCCCCAGCATTTT	-	TRBV2	14	-	TRBJ1-5
CSVEDGRRETQYF	TGCAGCGTTGAAGATGGGCGGCGGGAGACCCAGTACTTC	-	TRBV29-1	13	-	TRBJ2-5
CASSQAHQTGFEQYF	TGCGCCAGCAGCCAAGCCCATCAAACAGGGTTCGAGCAGTACTTC	-	TRBV4-1	15	once	TRBJ2-7
CASSPEPKLAGVKETQYF	TGTGCCAGCAGCCCAGAGCCCAAGCTAGCGGGAGTTAAGGAGACCCAGTACTTC	TRBD2	TRBV7-2	18	-	TRBJ2-5
CASSWTGRSEQYF	TGTGCCAGTAGTTGGACAGGGAGGTCGGAGCAGTACTTC	TRBD1	TRBV19	13	-	TRBJ2-7
CASSRTGWEDEKLFF	TGTGCCAGCAGCAGAACAGGGTGGGAGGACGAAAAACTGTTTTTT	-	TRBV5-4	15	-	TRBJ1-4
CAPGQERGDTEAFF	TGTGCCCCCGGACAGGAGAGAGGGGACACTGAAGCTTTCTTT	TRBD1	TRBV30	14	-	TRBJ1-1
CASSQDVPSRETQYF	TGTGCCAGCAGCCAAGATGTGCCTAGTAGGGAGACCCAGTACTTC	-	TRBV4-2	15	-	TRBJ2-5